The text below deals with one TCR beta chain. Its recognized antigen is unknown. The sample holds no much larger clone one base away, and base qualities are not on file. The cohort consisted of 600 to 750 healthy bone marrow donors. Cohort members were all nominally healthy when sampled, although unrecorded immune exposures were likely present. CMV serostatus was positive for approximately 300 and negative for about half of the roughly 700 cohort members, and was not recorded for this donor. Each donor provided a peripheral blood sample, and peripheral blood mononuclear cells were used for TCR beta sequencing. Genomic DNA extraction from the blood cell samples was performed with the Qiagen DNeasy Blood Extraction Kit. These data are taken from a study of cytomegalovirus exposure and HLA in healthy donors (dated 2017 in TCRdb). For context, the study as a whole: An earlier analysis of several hundred of the donors reported about 250 Gb of sequence data and 117 million unique TCR beta sequences from roughly 200 million T cells. High-throughput TCR immunosequencing, statistical association of individual TCRs with disease status, and machine learning were combined to predict cytomegalovirus infection status. Rather than using new phenotypic data, the later analysis identified candidate immune exposures from TCR beta sequences and from how often those sequences occurred across donors. All discovery cohort repertoires had been generated on a single sequencing platform. The study aimed to test whether cataloging public T cell receptors could reveal signatures of past pathogen exposure. Among the roughly 400 genotyped donors, around 79% belonged to the genetic ancestry cluster associated with self-reported Caucasian donors. A later analysis re-examined previously published TCR beta repertoires from about 700 donors and added high-resolution HLA genotyping to investigate patterns of TCR occurrence. Roughly 300 gigabases of sequencing data and approximately 91 million unique TCR sequences made up an early release that covered several hundred HLA-typed donors. Alongside the repertoire data, information on donor age, sex, ethnicity and CMV serostatus was compiled. Genome-wide SNP genotypes for about 65% of the 666 donors were used in a later genetic analysis, which treated that subset as a discovery cohort. Roughly five DR-DQ haplotypes were handled as single units for association and clustering because linkage in the cohort was strong. Across around 400 genotyped donors of the cohort, an average of about 240,000 unique TCR beta nucleotide sequences per donor were sequenced, and 15% to 20% of those sequences were non-productive. The number of typed donors differed by locus: roughly 620-640 for A, B, C, DRB1 and DQB1; approximately 530 for DQA1; fewer than 610 for DPA1; and some 450 for DPB1. The study profiled the T cell repertoires of 500 to 800 subjects by immunosequencing and related them to cytomegalovirus serostatus. HLA typing covered class I and class II loci at four-digit resolution. Besides the first cohort of about 730 subjects, a separate validation cohort made up of roughly 130 different subjects was used. An earlier analysis of 587 of the donors applied high-throughput TCR beta sequencing to assess whether each TCR beta V gene segment acted as functional or pseudogenic. The paper's findings and limits, for the study overall: The authors suggested that the approach could potentially be generalized to other disease states and immunological phenotypes. Roughly uniform sequencing depth across donors was assumed in presence/absence analyses, although this assumption may not hold. Most CMV-associated TCR beta chains appeared to be HLA-restricted in a later analysis, and the HLA associations seemed to be driven largely by CMV exposure. Correlated functional status among segregating V segments might reflect linkage disequilibrium, but an unknown experimental factor could not be ruled out. An earlier analysis of approximately 570 of the donors showed that most TCR beta V segments appeared in productive rearrangements either about 87% or about 30% of the time, which broadly matched IMGT annotations. In a later analysis, HLA-associated TCR beta chains were found to be more clonally expanded and to have lower generation probabilities than equally common non-associated chains. Because HLA typing was missing for some donors at each locus, association tests included only the typed subset. Some IMGT-functional V segments, including TRBV6-2 and TRBV6-3, could not be distinguished by the 87-base-pair reads and were therefore excluded. Strong co-occurrence of HLA alleles, especially DR and DQ, made assigning TCR associations to individual alleles difficult. Most TCR sequences were seen in very few donors, while some public TCRs were found in many individuals. Seventeen rarely observed V segments, including chromosome 9 orphons, were excluded from the earlier analysis of about 610 of the donors because counts were too low. A cluster of highly shared sequence variants was judged likely to represent a technical artifact of the sequencing pipeline. In this cohort, only TCR beta chains were sequenced, and detectable features were limited by the absence of alpha or paired-chain data. V-gene and J-gene trimming of TCR beta chains was associated with a missense DCLRE1C variant in a later genetic analysis, and the association was replicated in an independent cohort. For the cohort, immune exposure information was limited to CMV serostatus. According to a later genetic analysis, donors in an Asian-associated ancestry cluster had fewer N-insertions in productive TCRs than the roughly 700-donor mean. A later analysis associated 15,000 to 20,000 TCR beta sequences with specific HLA alleles at a false discovery rate of 0.05. Several of the top co-occurrence clusters appeared to be linked to parvovirus B19, influenza, CMV and Epstein-Barr virus, according to a later analysis. The classifier was reported to diagnose cytomegalovirus status with high specificity and sensitivity in both the original and validation cohorts. A further reported finding was that TCR beta sequences accurately predicted the HLA-A and HLA-B alleles for most subjects in the first cohort. A few of the identified cytomegalovirus-associated TCR beta chains were confirmed in vitro to be specific for cytomegalovirus antigens. A total of fewer than 200 TCR beta chains were listed by the study as associated with cytomegalovirus. In a later analysis, TCR association rates were found to vary across HLA loci, with the most associated TCRs seen for DRB1 alleles and the fewest for HLA-C alleles.

In the germline V gene, CDR1 corresponds to LGHNA and CDR2 to YSLEER. V and J are truncated by 0 bases and 2 bases respectively, leaving an intervening sequence of 14 bases. The CDR3 sequence holds 16 residues, the cysteine and phenylalanine included. The read is trimmed to its CDR3 DNA, 48 bases read in frame from base 1. Libraries were prepared through the immunoSEQ multiplex PCR assay. The multiplex PCR relied on a mix of 60 forward primers for TCR Vbeta segments and 13 reverse primers for TCR Jbeta segments. The CDR3 region of rearranged TCR beta genes was amplified from genomic DNA with a multiplex PCR assay. The Illumina HiSeq System was used to sequence the amplified TCR beta libraries as 87-base-pair reads. As for the authors' bioinformatics: A later analysis counted tens of millions of unique TCR beta chains across the 550 to 800 repertoires, and some 11 million of these chains were shared by at least two donors. A nearest-neighbor algorithm error-corrected the raw reads and collapsed the reads into unique sequences, merging closely related sequences to remove PCR and sequencing errors. Alignment of CDR3 sequences to IMGT reference sequences was used to assign V, D and J gene segments. For a sequence to be retained, at least a six-nucleotide match to both a V gene segment and a J gene segment was required. A rearrangement counted as productive if the CDR3 had no stop codons and remained in frame with V and J, and every other rearrangement counted as non-productive. Following IMGT convention, CDR3 was defined as the stretch from the second conserved V-encoded cysteine up to the conserved J-encoded phenylalanine. The earlier analysis of approximately 590 of the donors excluded any sequence lacking an unambiguous match to a single V gene segment. An earlier analysis of several hundred of the donors called V segments functional above 56.7% productive rearrangements and segregating when the between-donor standard deviation exceeded 5%. A statistical classification framework was developed to diagnose cytomegalovirus status using the catalog of TCR beta chain sequences. In a later analysis, V and J genes were assigned by comparing TCR nucleotide sequences against IMGT/GENE-DB human TR gene sequences. A later analysis assigned CDR3 sequences and most-parsimonious VDJ recombination scenarios with the TCRdist pipeline. In a later analysis, every TCR beta chain was defined by the combination of its CDR3 amino acid sequence and its V-gene family, and reads without a unique V-gene family were dropped. As a way to deal with suspected cross-contamination and a sequencing artifact, a later analysis dropped hundreds of nucleotide sequences that were highly shared and had low generation probability. In a later analysis, a clonal expansion index for each public chain was calculated from normalized within-repertoire ranks of inferred template counts. Generation probabilities in a later analysis came from a VDJ recombination model fitted to out-of-frame rearrangements, and those results were checked against IGoR. Hypergeometric tests were used in a later analysis to score TCR-TCR, TCR-HLA and TCR-CMV co-occurrence, with a repertoire-size bias correction applied to the TCR pairs. In a later analysis, false discovery rates were estimated by permuting HLA or CMV assignments 20 times. In a later analysis, co-occurring TCRs were grouped using DBSCAN, and TCRdist sequence similarity was added for clustering within HLA-allele-positive subsets. Co-occurrence clustering excluded repertoires with fewer than 30,000 or more than 120,000 public chains, plus five with anomalous nucleotide sharing. Sourced from immuneACCESS, this table was stored by TCRdb with only in-frame sequences that have V and J called. A share of the clones is absent; for the studies checked, an unresolved V gene accounts for under half, and the remainder has no known explanation. The V and J calls and clone size come from that table; D and trimming were worked out from the DNA. The sample records under 250,000 clones, approximately 81% of which are singletons. The top ten clonotypes cover 1% to 1.5% of the sample.

The sequence came from a human donor in good health. This chain joins TRBV4-3 to TRBJ2-7; TRBD2 might be the D gene, on 5 matching bases. The specimen was PBMCs. In nucleotides, the sequence is TGCGCCAGCAGCCAAGATTTCGCGGGTGGGACCTACGAGCAGTACTTC. This gives the protein CASSQDFAGGTYEQYF.